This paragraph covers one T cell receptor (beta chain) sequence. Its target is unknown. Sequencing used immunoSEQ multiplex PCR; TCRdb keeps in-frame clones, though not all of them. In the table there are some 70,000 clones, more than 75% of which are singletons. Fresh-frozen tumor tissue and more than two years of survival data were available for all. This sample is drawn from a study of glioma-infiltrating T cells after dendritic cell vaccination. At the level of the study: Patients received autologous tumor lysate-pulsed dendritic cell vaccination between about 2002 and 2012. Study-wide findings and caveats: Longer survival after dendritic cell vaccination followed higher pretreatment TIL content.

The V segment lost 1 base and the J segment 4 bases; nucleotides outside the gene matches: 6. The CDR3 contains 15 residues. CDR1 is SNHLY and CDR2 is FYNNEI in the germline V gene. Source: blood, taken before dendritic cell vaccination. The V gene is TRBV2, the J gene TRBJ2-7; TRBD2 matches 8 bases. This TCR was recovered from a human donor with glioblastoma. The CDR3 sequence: CASSEGRGDMYEQYF. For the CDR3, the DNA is TGTGCCAGCAGTGAAGGGCGGGGGGATATGTACGAGCAGTACTTC.